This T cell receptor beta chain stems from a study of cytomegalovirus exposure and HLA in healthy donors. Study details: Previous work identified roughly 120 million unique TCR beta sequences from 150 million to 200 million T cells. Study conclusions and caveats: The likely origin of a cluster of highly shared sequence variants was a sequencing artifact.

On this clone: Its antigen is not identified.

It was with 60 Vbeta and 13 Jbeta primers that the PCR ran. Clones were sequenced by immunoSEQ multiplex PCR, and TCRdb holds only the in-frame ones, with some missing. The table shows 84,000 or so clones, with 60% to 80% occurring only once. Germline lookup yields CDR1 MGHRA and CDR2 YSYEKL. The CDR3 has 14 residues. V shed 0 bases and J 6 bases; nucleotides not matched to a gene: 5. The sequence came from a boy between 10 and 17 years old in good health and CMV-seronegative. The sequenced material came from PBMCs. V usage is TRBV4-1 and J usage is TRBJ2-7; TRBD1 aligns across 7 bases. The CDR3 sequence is CASSQENRGSEQYF. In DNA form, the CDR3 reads TGCGCCAGCAGCCAAGAGAACAGGGGTAGCGAGCAGTACTTC.